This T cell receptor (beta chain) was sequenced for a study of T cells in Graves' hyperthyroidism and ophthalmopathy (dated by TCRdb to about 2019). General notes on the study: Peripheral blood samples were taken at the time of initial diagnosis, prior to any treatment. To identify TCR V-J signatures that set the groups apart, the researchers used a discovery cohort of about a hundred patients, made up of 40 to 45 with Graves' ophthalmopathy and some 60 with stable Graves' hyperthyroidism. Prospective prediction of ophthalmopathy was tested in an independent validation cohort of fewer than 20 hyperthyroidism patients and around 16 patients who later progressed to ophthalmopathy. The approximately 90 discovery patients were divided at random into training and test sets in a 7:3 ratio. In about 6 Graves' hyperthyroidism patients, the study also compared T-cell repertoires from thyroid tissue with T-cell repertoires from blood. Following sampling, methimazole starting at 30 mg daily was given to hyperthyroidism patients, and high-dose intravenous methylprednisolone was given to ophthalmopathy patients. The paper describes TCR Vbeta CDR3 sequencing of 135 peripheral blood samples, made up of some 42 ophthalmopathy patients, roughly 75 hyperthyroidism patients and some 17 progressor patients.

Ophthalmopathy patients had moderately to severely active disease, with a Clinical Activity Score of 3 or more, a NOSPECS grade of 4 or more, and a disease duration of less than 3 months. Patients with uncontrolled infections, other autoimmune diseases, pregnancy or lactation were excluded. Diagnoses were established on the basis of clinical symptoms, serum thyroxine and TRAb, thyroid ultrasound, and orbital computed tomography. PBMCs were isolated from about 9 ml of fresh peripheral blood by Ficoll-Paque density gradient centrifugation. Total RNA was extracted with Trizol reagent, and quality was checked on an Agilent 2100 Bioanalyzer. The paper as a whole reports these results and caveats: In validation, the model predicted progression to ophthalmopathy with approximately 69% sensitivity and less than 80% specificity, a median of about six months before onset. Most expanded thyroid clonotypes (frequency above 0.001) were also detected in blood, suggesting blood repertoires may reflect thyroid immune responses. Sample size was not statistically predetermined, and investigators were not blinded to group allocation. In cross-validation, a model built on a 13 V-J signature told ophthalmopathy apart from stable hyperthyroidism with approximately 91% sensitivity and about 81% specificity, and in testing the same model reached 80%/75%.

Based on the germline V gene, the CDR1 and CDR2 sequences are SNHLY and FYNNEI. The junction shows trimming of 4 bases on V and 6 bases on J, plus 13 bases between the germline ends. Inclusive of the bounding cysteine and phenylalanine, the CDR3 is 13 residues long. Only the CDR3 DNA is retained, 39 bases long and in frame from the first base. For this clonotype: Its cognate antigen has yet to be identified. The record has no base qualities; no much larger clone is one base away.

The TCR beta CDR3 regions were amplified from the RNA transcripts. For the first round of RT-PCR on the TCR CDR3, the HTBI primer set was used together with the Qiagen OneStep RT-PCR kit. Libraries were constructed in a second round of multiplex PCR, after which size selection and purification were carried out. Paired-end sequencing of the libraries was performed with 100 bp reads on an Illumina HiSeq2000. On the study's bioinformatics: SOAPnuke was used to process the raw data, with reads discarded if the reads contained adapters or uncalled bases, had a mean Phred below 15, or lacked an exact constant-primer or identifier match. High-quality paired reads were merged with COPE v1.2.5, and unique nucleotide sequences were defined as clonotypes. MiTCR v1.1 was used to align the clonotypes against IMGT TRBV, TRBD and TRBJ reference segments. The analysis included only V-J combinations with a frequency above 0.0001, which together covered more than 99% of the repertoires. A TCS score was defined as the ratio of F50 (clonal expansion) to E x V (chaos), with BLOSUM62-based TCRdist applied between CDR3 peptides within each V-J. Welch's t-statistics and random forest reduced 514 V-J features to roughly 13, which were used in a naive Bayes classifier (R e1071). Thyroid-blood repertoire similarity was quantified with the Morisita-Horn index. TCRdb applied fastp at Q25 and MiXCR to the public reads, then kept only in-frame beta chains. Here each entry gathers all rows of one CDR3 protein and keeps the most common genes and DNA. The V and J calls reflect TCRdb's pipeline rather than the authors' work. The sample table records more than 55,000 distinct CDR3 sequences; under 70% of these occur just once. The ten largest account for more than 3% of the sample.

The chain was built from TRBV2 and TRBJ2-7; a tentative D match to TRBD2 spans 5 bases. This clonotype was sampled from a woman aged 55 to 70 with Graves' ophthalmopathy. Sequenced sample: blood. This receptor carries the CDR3 CASSGASPFEQYF. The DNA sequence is TGTGCCAGCAGTGGCGCTAGCCCCTTCGAGCAGTACTTC.